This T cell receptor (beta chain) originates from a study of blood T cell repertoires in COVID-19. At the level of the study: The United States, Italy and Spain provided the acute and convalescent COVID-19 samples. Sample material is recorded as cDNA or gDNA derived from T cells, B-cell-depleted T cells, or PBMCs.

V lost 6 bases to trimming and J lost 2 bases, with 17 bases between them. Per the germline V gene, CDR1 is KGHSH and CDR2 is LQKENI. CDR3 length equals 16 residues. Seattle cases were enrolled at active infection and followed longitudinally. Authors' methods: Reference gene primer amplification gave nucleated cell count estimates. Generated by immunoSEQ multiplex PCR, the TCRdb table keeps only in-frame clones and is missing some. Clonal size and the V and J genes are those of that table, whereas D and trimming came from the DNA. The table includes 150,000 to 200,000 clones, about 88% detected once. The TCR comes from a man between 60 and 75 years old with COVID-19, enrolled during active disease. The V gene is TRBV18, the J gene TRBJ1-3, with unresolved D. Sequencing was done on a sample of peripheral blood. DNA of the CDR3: TGTGCCAGCTCCGTGACGGCTCCCGAGGCTGGAAACACCATATATTTT. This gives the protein CASSVTAPEAGNTIYF.